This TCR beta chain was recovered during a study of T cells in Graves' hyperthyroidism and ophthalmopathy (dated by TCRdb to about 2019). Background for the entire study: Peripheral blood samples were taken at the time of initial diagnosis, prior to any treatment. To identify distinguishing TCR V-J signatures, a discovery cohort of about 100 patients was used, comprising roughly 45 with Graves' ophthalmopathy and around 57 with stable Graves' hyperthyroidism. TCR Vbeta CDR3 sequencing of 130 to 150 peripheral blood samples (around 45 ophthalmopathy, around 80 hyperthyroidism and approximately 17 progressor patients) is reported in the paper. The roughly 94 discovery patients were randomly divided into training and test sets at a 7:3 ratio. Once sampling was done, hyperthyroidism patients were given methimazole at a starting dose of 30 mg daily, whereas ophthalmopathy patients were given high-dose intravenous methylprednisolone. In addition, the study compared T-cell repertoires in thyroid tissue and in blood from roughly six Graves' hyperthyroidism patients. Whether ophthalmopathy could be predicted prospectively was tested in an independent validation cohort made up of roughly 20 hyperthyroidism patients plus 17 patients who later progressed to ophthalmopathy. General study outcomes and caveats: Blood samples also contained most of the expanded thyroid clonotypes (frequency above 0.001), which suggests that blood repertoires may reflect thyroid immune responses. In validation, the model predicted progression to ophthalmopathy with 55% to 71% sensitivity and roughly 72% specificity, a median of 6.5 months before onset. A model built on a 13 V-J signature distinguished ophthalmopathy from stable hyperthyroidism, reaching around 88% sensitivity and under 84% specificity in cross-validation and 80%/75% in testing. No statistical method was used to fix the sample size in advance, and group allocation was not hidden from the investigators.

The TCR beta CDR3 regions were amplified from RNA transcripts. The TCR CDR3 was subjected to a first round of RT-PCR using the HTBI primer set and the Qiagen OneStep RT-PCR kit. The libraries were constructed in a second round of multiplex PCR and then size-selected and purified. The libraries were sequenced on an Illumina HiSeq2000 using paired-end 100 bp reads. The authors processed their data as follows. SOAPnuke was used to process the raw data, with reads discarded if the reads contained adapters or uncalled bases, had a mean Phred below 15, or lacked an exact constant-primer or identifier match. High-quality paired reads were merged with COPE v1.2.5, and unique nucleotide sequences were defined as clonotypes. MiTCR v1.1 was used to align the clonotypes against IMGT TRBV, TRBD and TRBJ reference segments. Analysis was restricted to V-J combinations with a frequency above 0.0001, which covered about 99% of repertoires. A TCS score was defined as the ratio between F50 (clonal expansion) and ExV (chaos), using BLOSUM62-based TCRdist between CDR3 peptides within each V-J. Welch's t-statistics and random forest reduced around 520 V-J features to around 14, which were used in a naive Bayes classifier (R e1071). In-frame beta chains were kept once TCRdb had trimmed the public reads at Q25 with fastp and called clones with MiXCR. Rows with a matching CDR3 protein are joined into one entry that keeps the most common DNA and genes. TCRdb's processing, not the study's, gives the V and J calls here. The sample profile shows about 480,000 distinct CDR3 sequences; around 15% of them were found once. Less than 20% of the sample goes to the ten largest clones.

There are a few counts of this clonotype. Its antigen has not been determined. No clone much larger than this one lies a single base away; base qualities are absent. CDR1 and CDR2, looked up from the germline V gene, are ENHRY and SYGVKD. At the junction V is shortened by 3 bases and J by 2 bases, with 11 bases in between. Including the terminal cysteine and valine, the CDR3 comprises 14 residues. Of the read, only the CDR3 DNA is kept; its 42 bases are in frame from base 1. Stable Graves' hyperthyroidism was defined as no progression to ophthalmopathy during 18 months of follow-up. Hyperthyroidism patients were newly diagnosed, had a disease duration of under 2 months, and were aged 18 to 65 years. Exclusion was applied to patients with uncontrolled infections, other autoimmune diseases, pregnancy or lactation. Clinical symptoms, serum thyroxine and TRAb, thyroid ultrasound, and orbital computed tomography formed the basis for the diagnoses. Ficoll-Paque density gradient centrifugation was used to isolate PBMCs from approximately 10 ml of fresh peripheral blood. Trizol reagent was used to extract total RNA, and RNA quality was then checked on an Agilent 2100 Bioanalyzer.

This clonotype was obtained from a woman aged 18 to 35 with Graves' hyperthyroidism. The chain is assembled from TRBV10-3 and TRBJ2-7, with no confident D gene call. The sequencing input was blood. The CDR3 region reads CAISDPDSPYEQYV. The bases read TGTGCCATCAGTGACCCAGATAGCCCCTACGAGCAGTACGTC.